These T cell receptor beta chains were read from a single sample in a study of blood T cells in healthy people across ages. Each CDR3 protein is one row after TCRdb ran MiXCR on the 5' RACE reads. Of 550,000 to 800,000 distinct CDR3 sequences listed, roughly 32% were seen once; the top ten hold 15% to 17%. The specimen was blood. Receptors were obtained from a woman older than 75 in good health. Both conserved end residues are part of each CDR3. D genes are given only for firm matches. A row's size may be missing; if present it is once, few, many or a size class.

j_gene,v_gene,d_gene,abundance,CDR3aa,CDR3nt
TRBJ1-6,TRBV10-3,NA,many,CAISLDSTNNSPLHF,TGTGCCATCAGCTTGGACAGTACGAATAATTCACCCCTCCACTTT
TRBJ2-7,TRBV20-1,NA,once,CSVRDSRVFIYEQYF,TGCAGTGTTAGAGACAGTCGGGTTTTTATCTACGAGCAGTACTTC
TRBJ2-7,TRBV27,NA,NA,CTSSPQGPAYEQYF,TGTACCAGCAGTCCTCAGGGGCCGGCCTACGAGCAGTACTTC
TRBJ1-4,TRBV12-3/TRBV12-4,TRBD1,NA,CASKRRTGAGEKLFF,TGTGCCAGCAAAAGACGGACAGGGGCGGGAGAAAAACTGTTTTTT
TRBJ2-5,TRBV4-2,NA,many,CASSQTLNPGETQYF,TGTGCCAGCAGCCAAACCTTAAATCCGGGGGAGACCCAGTACTTC
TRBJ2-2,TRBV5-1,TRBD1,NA,CASGPGDRVFSGELFF,TGCGCCAGCGGCCCTGGGGACAGGGTATTTTCCGGGGAGCTGTTTTTT
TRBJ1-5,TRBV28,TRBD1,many,CASSQTGGGNQPQHF,TGTGCCAGCAGTCAGACAGGGGGAGGGAATCAGCCCCAGCATTTT
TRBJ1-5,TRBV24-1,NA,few,CATRYWAGISEWNQPQHF,TGTGCCACCCGATATTGGGCAGGGATATCGGAATGGAATCAGCCCCAGCATTTT
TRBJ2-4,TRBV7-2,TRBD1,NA,CASSLPGQGLIQYF,TGTGCCAGCAGCCTCCCAGGACAGGGACTGATTCAGTACTTC
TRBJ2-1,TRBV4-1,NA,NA,CASSQDRVLSEQFF,TGCGCCAGCAGCCAAGATCGGGTGCTTTCGGAGCAGTTCTTC
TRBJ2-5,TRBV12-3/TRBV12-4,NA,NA,CASSFVGGSQEQYF,TGTGCCAGCAGTTTCGTGGGGGGCTCGCAGGAGCAGTACTTC
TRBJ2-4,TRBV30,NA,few,CAWSGAGAKNIQYF,TGTGCCTGGAGTGGAGCTGGGGCCAAAAACATTCAGTACTTC
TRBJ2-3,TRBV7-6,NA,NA,CASSLVSGDTQYF,TGTGCTAGCAGCTTAGTATCTGGAGATACGCAGTATTTT
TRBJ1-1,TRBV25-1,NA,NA,CASSEWGNTEAFF,TGTGCCAGCAGTGAATGGGGGAACACTGAAGCTTTCTTT
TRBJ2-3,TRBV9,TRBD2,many,CASSVAPSGGLDTQYF,TGTGCCAGCAGCGTAGCGCCTAGCGGGGGGTTAGATACGCAGTATTTT